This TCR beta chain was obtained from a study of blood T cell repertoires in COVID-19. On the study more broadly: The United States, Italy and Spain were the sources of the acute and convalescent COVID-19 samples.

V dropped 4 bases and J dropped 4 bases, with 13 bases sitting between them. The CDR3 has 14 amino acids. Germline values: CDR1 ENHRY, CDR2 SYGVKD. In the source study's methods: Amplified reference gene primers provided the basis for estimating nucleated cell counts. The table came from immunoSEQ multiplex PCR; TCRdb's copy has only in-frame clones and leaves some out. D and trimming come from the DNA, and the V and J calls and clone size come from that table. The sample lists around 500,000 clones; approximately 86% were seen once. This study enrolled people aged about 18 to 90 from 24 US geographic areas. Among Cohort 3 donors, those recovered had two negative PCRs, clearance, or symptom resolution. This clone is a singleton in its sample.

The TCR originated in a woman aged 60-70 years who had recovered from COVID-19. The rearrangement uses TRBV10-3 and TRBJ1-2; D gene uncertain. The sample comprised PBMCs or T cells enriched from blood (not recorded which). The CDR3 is CAISVPAEGYGYTF. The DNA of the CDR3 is TGTGCCATCAGTGTACCGGCTGAGGGCTATGGCTACACCTTC.